These 15 T cell receptor beta chains were all obtained from the same sample, sequenced in a study of T-cell memory formation after mild COVID-19. TCRdb re-analysed the 5' RACE reads in MiXCR, keeping a single row per CDR3 protein. The table has around 60,000 distinct CDR3 sequences, more than 8% seen once; the top ten hold roughly 1.2%. The sample consisted of PBMCs or a T cell subset sorted from them (not recorded which). These receptors came from a man aged 18 to 29 who had mild COVID-19 (a few samples of this study predate the infection). Cell type and time point are not known.

This clonotype was counted a few times. The rearrangement links TRBV20-1 to TRBJ1-2; D call uncertain. CDR1 DFQATT and CDR2 SNEGSKA come from the germline V gene (reference sequence). Between the trimmed V and J ends, which lost 5 bases and 4 bases, there was a span of 14 bases. This CDR3 is built from 13 residues. The CDR3 DNA reads as TGCAGTGCTCAGGACCGCCGGGGCTATGGCTACACCTTC. Residues: CSAQDRRGYGYTF.

The chain employs TRBV3-1 and TRBJ2-4, with D possibly being TRBD2 (6 bases). In germline, CDR1 is LGHDT, CDR2 YNNKEL (reference sequence). CDR3 size: 14 residues. The V gene lost 6 bases and the J gene lost 8 bases, with 17 bases spanning the gap. In nucleotides, the CDR3 is TGTGCCAGCAGTCTCAGACCTACGGGGGACATTCAGTACTTC. Protein: CASSLRPTGDIQYF.

This clonotype was counted ten times or more. The chain employs TRBV12-3 or TRBV12-4 and TRBJ2-3; 9 nucleotides align to TRBD2. The CDR3 loop spans 16 amino acids. V lost 1 base to trimming and J lost 6 bases; unmatched junction nucleotides: 8. The CDR3 sequence is CASSLDSSGATDTQYF. In DNA form, the CDR3 reads TGTGCCAGCAGTTTAGATTCTAGCGGGGCAACGGATACGCAGTATTTT.

This clonotype was recorded a few times. The V and J genes are TRBV18 and TRBJ2-7; the match to TRBD1 covers 8 bases. Unmatched junction bases numbered 7, after V lost 6 bases and J lost 9 bases. Germline CDR1 KGHSH, CDR2 LQKENI. The CDR3 has 12 residues. The CDR3 DNA reads as TGTGCCAGCTCGGAGACAGGGGTGACGCAGTACGTC. This gives the protein CASSETGVTQYV.

This clonotype was counted between two and nine times. V gene TRBV12-3 or TRBV12-4 combines with J gene TRBJ1-2, with D perhaps TRBD1 (5 bases). This CDR3 has 13 amino acids. V was shortened by 7 bases and J by 0 bases, with 9 bases between the two germline ends. This CDR3 reads CASTSTANYGYTF. The CDR3 bases are TGTGCCAGCACCTCGACAGCTAACTATGGCTACACCTTC.

This rearrangement joins TRBV15 to TRBJ1-3; D is unclear. V gave up 1 base and J gave up 3 bases, with 10 bases separating them. Germline V lookup: CDR1 LNHNV, CDR2 YYDKDF (reference sequence). The length of the CDR3 is 15 residues. CDR3 DNA sequence: TGTGCCACCAGCAGAGGACGGGAAGATGGAAACACCATATATTTT. This translates into CATSRGREDGNTIYF.

The chain uses TRBV2 and TRBJ2-7; D perhaps matches TRBD2 (6 bases). The CDR3 spans 14 residues. V lost 5 bases and J lost 4, with 15 bases in between. CDR1 is SNHLY, CDR2 FYNNEI, per germline. For the CDR3, the DNA is TGTGCCAGCAGTCGGACACTAGGAGGGTACGAGCAGTACTTC. Its translation: CASSRTLGGYEQYF.

The chain is built from TRBV29-1 and TRBJ2-2; 11 positions agree with TRBD2. The junction had 3 bases not matched to a gene; V was cut back by 5 bases and J by 1 base. Per germline, CDR1 SQVTM and CDR2 ANQGSEA. The length of the CDR3 is 15 residues. CDR3 coding DNA: TGCAGCGTTTCCGGGACTAGCGGGAACACCGGGGAGCTGTTTTTT. Translated, it gives CSVSGTSGNTGELFF.

This clonotype was picked up a small number of times. V and J are TRBV6-6 and TRBJ1-1, with 7 bases fitting TRBD1. CDR1 is MNHNY and CDR2 is SVGAGI in the germline V gene (reference sequence). The CDR3 is 14 residues long. V shed 4 bases and J 3 bases; nucleotides not matched to a gene: 5. CDR3: CASSSWQGDTEAFF. CDR3 nucleotides: TGTGCCAGCAGTTCATGGCAGGGGGACACTGAAGCTTTCTTT.

The V gene is TRBV5-1, the J gene TRBJ1-6; TRBD1 is a possible D gene (5 bases). The CDR3 totals 19 residues. CDR1 is SGHRS and CDR2 is YFSETQ in the germline V gene. V was trimmed by 3 bases and J by 0 bases, leaving 19 bases between them. The CDR3 coding sequence is TGCGCCAGCAGCTCCGCCGGGACCTTAACCAGCTCCTATAATTCACCCCTCCACTTT. Residues: CASSSAGTLTSSYNSPLHF.

This clonotype was seen a few times. The chain combines TRBV6-5 with TRBJ1-1; D unclear. CDR3 length: 11 residues. V shed 6 bases and J shed 8 bases, with 10 bases lying between them. Germline assignment: CDR1 MNHEY and CDR2 SVGAGI. CDR3 DNA sequence: TGTGCCAGCAGGATGTCCAGCGAAGCTTTCTTT. Residues: CASRMSSEAFF.

This rearrangement joins TRBV4-1 to TRBJ1-3; D not certain. This CDR3 has 17 residues. Deletions cut 3 bases from V and 0 bases from J, with 15 bases between. Germline loops: CDR1 MGHRA, CDR2 YSYEKL. CDR3 bases: TGCGCCAGCAGCCAGATCTTAAGACGGAACTCTGGAAACACCATATATTTT. This encodes CASSQILRRNSGNTIYF.

The genes are TRBV7-2 and TRBJ2-5, with TRBD2 matching over 12 bases. Per the germline V gene, CDR1 is SGHTA and CDR2 is FQGNSA. J gave up 2 bases and V 5 bases, and 6 bases lay outside the gene matches. This CDR3 region has 16 residues. The CDR3, as DNA: TGTGCCAGCAGCCCGGCTAGCGGGGGGGGACAAGAGACCCAGTACTTC. This sequence encodes CASSPASGGGQETQYF.

This clonotype appeared a few times. Compared with germline, one end of the junction differs, possibly owing to a read error. This chain joins TRBV6-2 or TRBV6-3 and TRBJ2-2, with D possibly matching TRBD1 (6 bases). The CDR3 has 12 amino acids. The germline V gene encodes CDR1 MNHEY and CDR2 SVGEGT. In DNA, the CDR3 is TGTGCCAGCACCCAACTGCTAGGGGGGCTGTTTTTT. Amino acids: CASTQLLGGLFF.

This clonotype has more than one count but fewer than ten. The chain carries TRBV5-1 and TRBJ1-2; D is uncertain. CDR1 and CDR2 from the germline V gene are SGHRS and YFSETQ. CDR3 length: 13 residues. V gave up 2 bases and J gave up 3 bases, with 8 bases separating them. The CDR3 bases are TGCGCCAGCAGCTTTGAGGTCGACTATGGCTACACCTTC. Its protein product is CASSFEVDYGYTF. Supplemented by reference TRBV5-1 and TRBJ1-2, the full variable domain reads KAGVTQTPRYLIKTRGQQVTLSCSPISGHRSVSWYQQTPGQGLQFLFEYFSETQRNKGNFPGRFSGRQFSNSRSEMNVSTLELGDSALYLCASSFEVDYGYTFGSGTRLTVV.